These T cell receptor beta chains were read from a single sample in a study of shared clonotypes between healthy human individuals. Some clones are missing from TCRdb's copy, which holds only in-frame ones; the method was immunoSEQ multiplex PCR. Seen here are approximately 440,000 clones, over 60% observed once, and the top ten hold around 12%. The sample was PBMCs. The source is a woman in her thirties or forties in good health. Some clones in this sample may be carry-over from other donors' samples. The CDR3 runs from the conserved cysteine through the conserved F or W. The D gene is left open where the match is weak. Not every row has a clone size; where given, it reads once, few, many or a size class.

V: TRBV29-1
size: .
J: TRBJ2-3
D: .
DNA: TGCAGCGTTGAAACCGCGGCAGATACGCAGTATTTT
CDR3: CSVETAADTQYF

V: TRBV11-1
size: few
J: TRBJ1-1
D: .
DNA: TGTGCCAGCAGCTCCGACAGGACGAACACTGAAGCTTTCTTT
CDR3: CASSSDRTNTEAFF

V: TRBV29-1
size: .
J: TRBJ2-3
D: .
DNA: TGCAGCGTTGTAGACTGGGGAAAGAGCACAGATACGCAGTATTTT
CDR3: CSVVDWGKSTDTQYF

V: TRBV5-1
size: .
J: TRBJ2-2
D: .
DNA: TGCGCCAGCAGTCTTCTAGTTGCCGGGGAGCTGTTTTTT
CDR3: CASSLLVAGELFF

V: TRBV15
size: few
J: TRBJ1-1
D: TRBD1
DNA: TGTGCCACCAGCAGCACAGGGGACCGAGCTTTCTTT
CDR3: CATSSTGDRAFF

V: TRBV9
size: .
J: TRBJ2-7
D: .
DNA: TGTGCCAGCACCTTAGAAGTGGATGGCGAGCAGTACTTC
CDR3: CASTLEVDGEQYF

V: TRBV7-2
size: few
J: TRBJ2-3
D: .
DNA: TGTGCCAGCAGCCCTGGCCGCACAGATACGCAGTATTTT
CDR3: CASSPGRTDTQYF

V: TRBV6-5
size: .
J: TRBJ2-1
D: TRBD2
DNA: TGTGCCAGCAGTTCGAGACTAGCGGGATCCTACAATGAGCAGTTCTTC
CDR3: CASSSRLAGSYNEQFF

V: TRBV28
size: .
J: TRBJ1-4
D: .
DNA: TGTGCCAGTAGGAACGGTGGGGCGACCTTTGAAAAACTGTTTTTT
CDR3: CASRNGGATFEKLFF

V: TRBV6-5
size: few
J: TRBJ2-7
D: .
DNA: TGTGCCAGCAGTTACTCCGCCAGGGCAGGCTACGAGCAGTACTTC
CDR3: CASSYSARAGYEQYF

V: TRBV2
size: many
J: TRBJ1-2
D: TRBD1
DNA: TGTGCCAGCGATGGGAGGGGAACGACAGGGCGGGTCTATGGCTACACCTTC
CDR3: CASDGRGTTGRVYGYTF

V: TRBV30
size: few
J: TRBJ2-6
D: .
DNA: TGTGCCTGGAGTGTACCGAGTTCCAGCTCTGGGGCCAACGTCCTGACTTTC
CDR3: CAWSVPSSSSGANVLTF

V: TRBV11-2
size: .
J: TRBJ2-7
D: .
DNA: TGTGCCAGCAGCCGTCAGGGCTCCCTTTCCTCCTACGAGCAGTACTTC
CDR3: CASSRQGSLSSYEQYF

V: TRBV6-1
size: .
J: TRBJ1-5
D: TRBD1
DNA: TGTGCCAGCAGTGACCGGACAGGGGGCTCTCAGCCCCAGCATTTT
CDR3: CASSDRTGGSQPQHF

V: TRBV2
size: few
J: TRBJ2-1
D: TRBD2
DNA: TGTGCCAGCGGGGGGGATAGCTCCTACAATGAGCAGTTCTTC
CDR3: CASGGDSSYNEQFF

V: TRBV6-1
size: .
J: TRBJ2-7
D: TRBD2
DNA: TGTGCCAGCAGTGCCCGGACTAGCGGGAGTGCGTACGAGCAGTACTTC
CDR3: CASSARTSGSAYEQYF

V: TRBV7-2
size: .
J: TRBJ2-3
D: TRBD2
DNA: TGTGCCAGCAGCGGCGGACTAGCGGGAGGAAGGGTGCGTGATACGCAGTATTTT
CDR3: CASSGGLAGGRVRDTQYF

V: TRBV5-1
size: once
J: TRBJ2-5
D: .
DNA: TGCGCCAGCAGCTTGGGGACAGACCCCCGAGAGACCCAGTACTTC
CDR3: CASSLGTDPRETQYF

V: TRBV4-1
size: .
J: TRBJ2-1
D: TRBD2
DNA: TGCGCCAGCAGCCACGGACTAGTCGTATACAATGAGCAGTTCTTC
CDR3: CASSHGLVVYNEQFF

V: TRBV29-1
size: .
J: TRBJ2-2
D: .
DNA: TGCAGCGGGAAGGACACCGGGGAGCTGTTTTTT
CDR3: CSGKDTGELFF

V: TRBV29-1
size: .
J: TRBJ2-7
D: TRBD2
DNA: TGCAGCGTTGAGGCTAGCGGGAGCCTCGAGCAGTACTTC
CDR3: CSVEASGSLEQYF

V: TRBV28
size: .
J: TRBJ1-1
D: TRBD1
DNA: TGTGCCAGCAGTTTATTCCCTCCTGGACAGGGAGCGGAGAACACTGAAGCTTTCTTT
CDR3: CASSLFPPGQGAENTEAFF

V: TRBV4-3
size: once
J: TRBJ2-7
D: .
DNA: TGCGCCAGCAGCCCCGTAGGCGGTTACGAGCAGTACTTC
CDR3: CASSPVGGYEQYF

V: TRBV11-2
size: .
J: TRBJ2-7
D: .
DNA: TGTGCCAGCAGCTTAGTGACGGGCTCCGAGCAGTACTTC
CDR3: CASSLVTGSEQYF

V: TRBV7-9
size: .
J: TRBJ2-5
D: .
DNA: TGTGCCAGCAGCTTCGGCGGAACTGGGGAGACCCAGTACTTC
CDR3: CASSFGGTGETQYF

V: TRBV4-3
size: .
J: TRBJ2-1
D: .
DNA: TGCGCCAGCAGCCAAGATCGGGGGCACGAGCAGTTCTTC
CDR3: CASSQDRGHEQFF

V: TRBV18
size: few
J: TRBJ1-4
D: .
DNA: TGTGCCAGCTCACCACCGCAGGGTGGTGAAAAACTGTTTTTT
CDR3: CASSPPQGGEKLFF